Here is one T cell receptor beta chain with its context. The antigen this receptor binds is unknown. A clone one base away is much larger, so this may be a read error. These data belong to a study of molecular identifiers for immune sequencing clone quantification (dated by TCRdb to the late 2010s). At the level of the whole study: In a replicate experiment, RNA from roughly 20,000 or 100,000 naive CD8 T cells was split into five aliquots, four of which were sequenced. CD8 T cells were used in a methods study to benchmark molecular-identifier clustering-based TCR repertoire sequencing (MIDCIRS) and TCR RNA copy counting.

General conclusions and limits of the study: In CMV-specific effector cells, clones with more than 20 RNA copies contained over 98% of molecules, whereas in naive cells such clones contained under 1% of molecules. Highly expanded clone sizes could be underestimated because identical TCR molecules may share a barcode. When barcode sub-clustering was left out, chimeric consensus sequences inflated TCR diversity, with chimeras reaching as high as 47%. Spiked-in Jurkat TCR RNA equal to a single cell's worth was reported to be detectable even within one million naive CD8 T cells. Naive libraries contained spiked-in Jurkat TCR RNA (more than nine copies' worth), which is not part of the donor repertoire. About 3 recovered TCR RNA copies per cell were obtained by modeling, versus about 10 by digital PCR, implying a capture efficiency of 30% to 35%.

To prepare the library, PCR was applied. Sequencing was performed on an Illumina HiSeq 4000. Bulk TCR libraries were generated as previously described, with the TCR primers listed in Table S5 used. Purification of total RNA was performed with the Qiagen AllPrep DNA/RNA kit. Before any analysis, reads coming from multiple sequencing runs of the same library were combined into one pool. Processing in the source paper ran as follows. Only reads with exact TCR constant sequence were kept, trimmed to 150 nt, and grouped by their 12-nt molecular barcodes. Reads inside each barcode group were sub-clustered using a 15% Levenshtein threshold, and a quality-weighted consensus sequence was constructed for each RNA molecule. Non-functional sequences were filtered out, along with any lower-count sequence sitting one edit away from another sequence. Based on a fit of two negative binomial distributions, barcode sub-clusters having less than 20% of the maximum read count were discarded. TCRdb applied fastp at Q25 and MiXCR to the public reads, then kept only in-frame beta chains. Records with the same CDR3 protein are collapsed into one entry carrying the most frequent genes and DNA. The V and J calls shown here were made by TCRdb, not taken from the authors' results. Counted in this sample were over 600,000 distinct CDR3 sequences; 15% to 20% of them appeared once. The top ten clones comprise 0.85% to 0.9% of the sample.

Libraries of naive CD8 T cells were generated from roughly 21,000 to 960,000 sorted cells, with 10%, 30% or 50% of the purified RNA used. Naive CD8 T cells were FACS-sorted as CD8+CD4-CCR7+CD45RA+ on a BD FACSAria II into RLT Plus buffer. Ten to eleven TCR copies' worth of Jurkat RNA were spiked into roughly 19,000-1,000,000 naive CD8 T cell samples to test detection sensitivity. Enrichment of CD8 T cells was performed with RosetteSep CD8+ T Cell Enrichment Cocktail and Ficoll-Paque, after which ACK red cell lysis was carried out. The clonotype originates from a human donor in good health. Some libraries in this study had Jurkat cell RNA spiked in. Sequencing input: naive CD8+ T cells from blood, with Jurkat cell RNA spiked in. The cell subset or site label corresponds to: FACS-sorted CD8+CD4-CCR7+CD45RA+ naive T cells.

The nucleotides read TGTGCCAGCAGCTTAGCGGAGGGGCGGGAGAACACCGGGGAGCTGTTTTTT. Translated, this is CASSLAEGRENTGELFF. The sequence joins TRBV7-9 to TRBJ2-2; TRBD2 is a possible D gene, resting on 6 matching bases. CDR1 SEHNR and CDR2 FQNEAQ are derived from the germline V gene (reference sequence). Deletion took 0 bases off V and 1 base off J, with a span of 12 bases between the germline ends. The CDR3 holds 17 amino acids from the cysteine to the phenylalanine. Here the CDR3 DNA is all that survives: 51 bases in frame from base 1.